The TCR beta chain described here comes from a study of OX40 agonist ivuxolimab in advanced cancers. Looking at the study overall: As their treatment, patients were administered ivuxolimab, an agonistic anti-OX40 (CD134) antibody. Eligibility rules accepted prior anti-PD-1, anti-PD-L1 or anti-CTLA-4 therapy, and around 43% had some. The study's findings and limits: The specificity for antigen of the expanded peripheral T cells was not determined.

It was autoimmune disease history or systemic immunosuppression that excluded patients. CDR1 and CDR2 (germline): MNHEY, SMNVEV (reference sequence). V dropped 2 bases and J dropped 6 bases, with 8 bases sitting between them. The CDR3 runs 13 residues. On this clone: Its antigen is not identified.

The method was immunoSEQ multiplex PCR; TCRdb's version includes in-frame clones alone and lacks a portion of them. The sample lists 54,000 or so clones; under 90% were seen once. The source of this sequence is an adult with an advanced solid tumor such as melanoma, head and neck, liver or kidney cancer. The chain joins TRBV27 to TRBJ1-5; no firm D call. Sequencing used CD4+ or CD8+ T cells sorted from blood, obtained in a trial of the OX40 agonist ivuxolimab. CDR3 in DNA: TGTGCCAGCAGTTTACGGGTGGGTCAGCCCCAGCATTTT. It translates to CASSLRVGQPQHF.